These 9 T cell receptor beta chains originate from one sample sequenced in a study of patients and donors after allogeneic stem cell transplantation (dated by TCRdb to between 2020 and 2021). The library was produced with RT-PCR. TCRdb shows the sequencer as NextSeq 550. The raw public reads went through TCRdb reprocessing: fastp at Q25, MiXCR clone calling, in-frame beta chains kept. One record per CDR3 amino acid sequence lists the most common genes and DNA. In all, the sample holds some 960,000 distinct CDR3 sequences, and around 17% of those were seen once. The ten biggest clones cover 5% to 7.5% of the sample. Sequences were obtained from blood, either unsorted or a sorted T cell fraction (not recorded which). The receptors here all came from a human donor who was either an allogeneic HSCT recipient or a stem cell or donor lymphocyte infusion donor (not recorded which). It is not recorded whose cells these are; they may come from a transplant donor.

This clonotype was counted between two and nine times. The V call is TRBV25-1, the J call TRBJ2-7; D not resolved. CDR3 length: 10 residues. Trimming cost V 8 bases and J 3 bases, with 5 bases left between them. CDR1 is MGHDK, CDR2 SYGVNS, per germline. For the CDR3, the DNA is TGTGCCAGCGGTTTCTACGAGCAGTACTTC. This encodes CASGFYEQYF.

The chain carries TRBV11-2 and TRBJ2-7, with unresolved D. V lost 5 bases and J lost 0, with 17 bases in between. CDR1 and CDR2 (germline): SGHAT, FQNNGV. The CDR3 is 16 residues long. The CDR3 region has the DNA TGTGCCAGCAGCGCCCGAGTATCCGGCAGCTCCTACGAGCAGTACTTC. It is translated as CASSARVSGSSYEQYF.

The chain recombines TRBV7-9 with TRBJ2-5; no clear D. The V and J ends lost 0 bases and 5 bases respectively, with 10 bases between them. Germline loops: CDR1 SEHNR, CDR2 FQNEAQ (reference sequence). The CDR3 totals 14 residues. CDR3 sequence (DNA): TGTGCCAGCAGCTTAGCGTCCTGGGTGGAGACCCAGTACTTC. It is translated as CASSLASWVETQYF.

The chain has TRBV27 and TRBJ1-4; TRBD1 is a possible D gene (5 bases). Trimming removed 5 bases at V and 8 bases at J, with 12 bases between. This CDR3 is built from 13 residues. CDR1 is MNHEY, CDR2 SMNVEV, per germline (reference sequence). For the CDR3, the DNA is TGTGCCAGCAGTCCCCGGGACGACGAAAAACTGTTTTTT. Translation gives CASSPRDDEKLFF.

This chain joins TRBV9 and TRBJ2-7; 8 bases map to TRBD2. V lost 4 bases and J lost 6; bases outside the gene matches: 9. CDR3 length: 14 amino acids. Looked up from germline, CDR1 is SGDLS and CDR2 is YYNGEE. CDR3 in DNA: TGTGCCAGCAGCCCCACGGGGGGGCAGGGCGAGCAGTACTTC. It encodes CASSPTGGQGEQYF.

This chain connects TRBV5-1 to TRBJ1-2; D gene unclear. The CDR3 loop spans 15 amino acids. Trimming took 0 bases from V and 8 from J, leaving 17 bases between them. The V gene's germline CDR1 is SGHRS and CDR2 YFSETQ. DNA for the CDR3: TGCGCCAGCAGCTTGGCAAAGGGAATTAAAGACGGCTACACCTTC. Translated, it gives CASSLAKGIKDGYTF.

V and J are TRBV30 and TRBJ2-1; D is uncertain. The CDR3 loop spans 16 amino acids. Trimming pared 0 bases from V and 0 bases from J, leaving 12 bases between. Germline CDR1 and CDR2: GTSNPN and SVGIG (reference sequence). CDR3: CAWSVMVTSSYNEQFF. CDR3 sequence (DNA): TGTGCCTGGAGTGTAATGGTTACCAGCTCCTACAATGAGCAGTTCTTC.

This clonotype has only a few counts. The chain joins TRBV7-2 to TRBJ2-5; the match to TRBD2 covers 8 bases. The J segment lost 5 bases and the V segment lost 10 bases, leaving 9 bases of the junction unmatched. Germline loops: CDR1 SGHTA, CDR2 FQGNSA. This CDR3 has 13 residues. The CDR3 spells CATAGGLGETQYF. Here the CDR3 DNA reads TGTGCCACTGCGGGGGGCCTGGGGGAGACCCAGTACTTC.

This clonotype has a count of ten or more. The CDR3 coding sequence is TGTGCCAGCAGCGCCCGGGTCCTGAACACTGAAGCTTTCTTT. Translating it yields CASSARVLNTEAFF. The chain has TRBV12-3 or TRBV12-4 and TRBJ1-1; D is undetermined. V lost 6 bases to trimming and J lost 0 bases, with 11 bases between them. The CDR3 extends over 14 amino acids.